Included here is one TCR beta chain sequence, with context. The CDR3 covers 15 residues. J lost 0 bases, V lost 3 bases, and 3 bases had no gene match. Germline CDR1 reads MGHDK; CDR2 reads SYGVNS. Original methodology: Researchers report that nucleated cell counts were estimated from reference gene primer amplification. TCRdb's table, derived via immunoSEQ multiplex PCR, lists solely in-frame clones and lacks some. The V and J calls and clone size were taken over from that table, and D and trimming were inferred from the DNA. The table has about 100,000 clones, over 75% seen once. The data were obtained in a study of blood T cell repertoires in COVID-19. Study details: The samples span acute and convalescent COVID-19 from the United States, Italy and Spain. The analysed material was cDNA or gDNA that came from T cells, B-cell-depleted T cells, or PBMCs.

The rearrangement uses TRBV25-1 and TRBJ2-5; TRBD2 matches at 8 bases. This receptor was identified in a man aged 25-45 years in a cohort sampled during active COVID-19. The sequenced sample consisted of peripheral blood. The CDR3, as DNA: TGTGCCAGCAGTGACGGGGGGGGCCACCAAGAGACCCAGTACTTC. Amino acid sequence: CASSDGGGHQETQYF.